This TCR beta chain was sequenced in a study of regulatory T cells in long-lasting Graves disease. General study results and limits: Favoring TRBV28, TRBJ1-2 and TRBJ2-5 was a feature seen in persistent disease.

As to time point: persistent/refractory GD, antithyroid drugs over 5 years with positive TRAb. The TCR library was prepared using RNA isolated from PBMCs. This clonotype was detected many times. The antigen is undetermined. Trimming pared 5 bases from V and 5 bases from J, leaving 12 bases between. The CDR3 extends over 13 amino acids. The germline CDR1 and CDR2 sequences are SEHNR and FQNEAQ (reference sequence). Arm-PCR with iRepertoire HTBI primers amplified the CDR3 regions for these TCR beta libraries. TCRdb reanalysed the multiplex PCR reads using MiXCR and keeps one entry per CDR3 protein. In the table there are about 470,000 distinct CDR3 sequences, 20% to 25% of which are singletons.

This receptor was identified in a female donor with Graves disease. The chain is built from TRBV7-9 and TRBJ1-1; D unresolved. This specimen was peripheral blood mononuclear cells (PBMCs), taken when the disease was refractory, from a patient treated with antithyroid drugs. The CDR3 nucleotides read TGTGCCAGCAGCGACACCTTCGGGACTGAAGCTTTCTTT. Residues: CASSDTFGTEAFF.